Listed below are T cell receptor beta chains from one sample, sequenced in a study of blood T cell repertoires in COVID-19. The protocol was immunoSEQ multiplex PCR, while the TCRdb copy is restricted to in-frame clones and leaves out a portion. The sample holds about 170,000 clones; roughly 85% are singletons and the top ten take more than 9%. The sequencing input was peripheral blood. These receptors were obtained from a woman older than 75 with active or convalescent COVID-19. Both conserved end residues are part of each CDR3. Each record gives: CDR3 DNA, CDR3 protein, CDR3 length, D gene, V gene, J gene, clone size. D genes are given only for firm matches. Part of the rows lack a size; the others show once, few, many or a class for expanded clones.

CDR3 DNA: TGCGCCAGCAGCCAAGCCGTGACAGGGGGCCTATGGAACGAGCAGTACTTC
CDR3 protein: CASSQAVTGGLWNEQYF
CDR3 length: 17
D gene: TRBD1
V gene: TRBV4-1
J gene: TRBJ2-7
clone size: -

CDR3 DNA: TGTGCCAGCAGCTTAGCTCCTTCTGGCTACACCTTC
CDR3 protein: CASSLAPSGYTF
CDR3 length: 12
D gene: -
V gene: TRBV7-9
J gene: TRBJ1-2
clone size: -

CDR3 DNA: TGTGCCAGCAGCCGGAGCCTTGACAATGAGCAGTTCTTC
CDR3 protein: CASSRSLDNEQFF
CDR3 length: 13
D gene: -
V gene: TRBV11-3
J gene: TRBJ2-1
clone size: -

CDR3 DNA: TGCGCCAGCAGCTTGGGCGGGAGGGCCGGGCAAGAGACCCAGTACTTC
CDR3 protein: CASSLGGRAGQETQYF
CDR3 length: 16
D gene: TRBD2
V gene: TRBV5-1
J gene: TRBJ2-5
clone size: few

CDR3 DNA: TGTGCCAGTAGTATGTGGACAGGGCGAACTGAAGCTTTCTTT
CDR3 protein: CASSMWTGRTEAFF
CDR3 length: 14
D gene: TRBD1
V gene: TRBV19
J gene: TRBJ1-1
clone size: -

CDR3 DNA: TGTGCCAGCAGTTACGAGAGCACAGATACGCAGTATTTT
CDR3 protein: CASSYESTDTQYF
CDR3 length: 13
D gene: -
V gene: TRBV6-5
J gene: TRBJ2-3
clone size: -

CDR3 DNA: TGTGCCAGCAGCTATGGTCGGGTTGGAAGCCAGCCCCAGCATTTT
CDR3 protein: CASSYGRVGSQPQHF
CDR3 length: 15
D gene: -
V gene: TRBV5-8
J gene: TRBJ1-5
clone size: -

CDR3 DNA: TGTGCCAGCTCACCGGTGAGCTCCTACAATGAGCAGTTCTTC
CDR3 protein: CASSPVSSYNEQFF
CDR3 length: 14
D gene: -
V gene: TRBV18
J gene: TRBJ2-1
clone size: -

CDR3 DNA: TGCGCCAGCAGCCCTATGCAGGGGACCCAAGAGACCCAGTACTTC
CDR3 protein: CASSPMQGTQETQYF
CDR3 length: 15
D gene: -
V gene: TRBV5-1
J gene: TRBJ2-5
clone size: once

CDR3 DNA: TGTGCCAGCAGTAGGACAGGGGATTACAATGAGCAGTTCTTC
CDR3 protein: CASSRTGDYNEQFF
CDR3 length: 14
D gene: TRBD1
V gene: TRBV5-6
J gene: TRBJ2-1
clone size: -

CDR3 DNA: TGTGCCAGCACGGAGGCAGGGGAAGATGAGCAGTTCTTC
CDR3 protein: CASTEAGEDEQFF
CDR3 length: 13
D gene: -
V gene: TRBV3-1/TRBV3-2
J gene: TRBJ2-1
clone size: few

CDR3 DNA: TGTGCCAGCAGGGAGAACAGGGTAAATCAGCCCCAGCATTTT
CDR3 protein: CASRENRVNQPQHF
CDR3 length: 14
D gene: -
V gene: TRBV2
J gene: TRBJ1-5
clone size: few

CDR3 DNA: TGTGCCAGCAGTAGCCCTCCCCCGAACACTGAAGCTTTCTTT
CDR3 protein: CASSSPPPNTEAFF
CDR3 length: 14
D gene: -
V gene: TRBV28
J gene: TRBJ1-1
clone size: -

CDR3 DNA: TGTGCCAGCAGTTTAATATATAGCAATGAGCAGTTCTTC
CDR3 protein: CASSLIYSNEQFF
CDR3 length: 13
D gene: -
V gene: TRBV27
J gene: TRBJ2-1
clone size: few

CDR3 DNA: TGTGCCAGCAGCCCGGACAGGGCGAGGCAGACCCAGTACTTC
CDR3 protein: CASSPDRARQTQYF
CDR3 length: 14
D gene: TRBD1
V gene: TRBV7-8
J gene: TRBJ2-5
clone size: -

CDR3 DNA: TGTGCCAGCAGCCCAGGGACAGGGGGTGAAGCTTTCTTT
CDR3 protein: CASSPGTGGEAFF
CDR3 length: 13
D gene: TRBD1
V gene: TRBV7-3
J gene: TRBJ1-1
clone size: -

CDR3 DNA: TGTGCCAGCAGCCGGACAGGGGGTCGCGACGAGCAGTACTTC
CDR3 protein: CASSRTGGRDEQYF
CDR3 length: 14
D gene: TRBD1
V gene: TRBV6-5
J gene: TRBJ2-7
clone size: -

CDR3 DNA: TGCACTTGCGGCAATTATAATGAGCAGTTCTTC
CDR3 protein: CTCGNYNEQFF
CDR3 length: 11
D gene: -
V gene: TRBV10-3
J gene: TRBJ2-1
clone size: -

CDR3 DNA: TGTGCCAGCAGTTCTCTAGCGGGAGAGAACACCGGGGAGCTGTTTTTT
CDR3 protein: CASSSLAGENTGELFF
CDR3 length: 16
D gene: TRBD2
V gene: TRBV27
J gene: TRBJ2-2
clone size: few

CDR3 DNA: TGTGCCAGCAGCCCGAATCCGGGGACAGCCTACAATGAGCAGTTCTTC
CDR3 protein: CASSPNPGTAYNEQFF
CDR3 length: 16
D gene: TRBD1
V gene: TRBV9
J gene: TRBJ2-1
clone size: few

CDR3 DNA: TGTGCCAGCAGCCACATACTAGGACAAGAGACCCAGTACTTC
CDR3 protein: CASSHILGQETQYF
CDR3 length: 14
D gene: -
V gene: TRBV3-1/TRBV3-2
J gene: TRBJ2-5
clone size: -

CDR3 DNA: TGTGCCAGCAGTTTTCTCTCGGGTGAAGCTTTCTTT
CDR3 protein: CASSFLSGEAFF
CDR3 length: 12
D gene: -
V gene: TRBV12-3/TRBV12-4
J gene: TRBJ1-1
clone size: -

CDR3 DNA: TGTGCCAGTAGTATTTTCCAGAGAGGTGGCTACACCTTC
CDR3 protein: CASSIFQRGGYTF
CDR3 length: 13
D gene: -
V gene: TRBV19
J gene: TRBJ1-2
clone size: -

CDR3 DNA: TGTGCCAGCAGCCAAGCCGACAGGGCTTCACGGAACGGGGAGCTGTTTTTT
CDR3 protein: CASSQADRASRNGELFF
CDR3 length: 17
D gene: TRBD1
V gene: TRBV14
J gene: TRBJ2-2
clone size: -

CDR3 DNA: TGTGCCAGCAGCTCAATACAAGAAAACTATGGCTACACCTTC
CDR3 protein: CASSSIQENYGYTF
CDR3 length: 14
D gene: -
V gene: TRBV9
J gene: TRBJ1-2
clone size: -

CDR3 DNA: TGTGCCAGCTCAGCACGACAGGGGGCTTACGAGCAGTACTTC
CDR3 protein: CASSARQGAYEQYF
CDR3 length: 14
D gene: TRBD1
V gene: TRBV18
J gene: TRBJ2-7
clone size: -

CDR3 DNA: TGTGCCAGCAGTCCCTCCGGGACAGGGTTCTATGGCTACACCTTC
CDR3 protein: CASSPSGTGFYGYTF
CDR3 length: 15
D gene: TRBD1
V gene: TRBV28
J gene: TRBJ1-2
clone size: once

CDR3 DNA: TGTGCCAGTAGTATGGTGGCGGGGGGCTACACCTTC
CDR3 protein: CASSMVAGGYTF
CDR3 length: 12
D gene: -
V gene: TRBV19
J gene: TRBJ1-2
clone size: few

CDR3 DNA: TGCGCCAGCAGCCTCACCACAGGGGGTTATAATTCACCCCTCCACTTT
CDR3 protein: CASSLTTGGYNSPLHF
CDR3 length: 16
D gene: TRBD1
V gene: TRBV4-1
J gene: TRBJ1-6
clone size: -

CDR3 DNA: TGTGCCAGCAGACTCGAAGGAGGGAGGGCCTACAATGAGCAGTTCTTC
CDR3 protein: CASRLEGGRAYNEQFF
CDR3 length: 16
D gene: TRBD2
V gene: TRBV5-4
J gene: TRBJ2-1
clone size: -

CDR3 DNA: TGTGCCAGCAGCCCCGACAGGGTTCAGCCCCAGCATTTT
CDR3 protein: CASSPDRVQPQHF
CDR3 length: 13
D gene: TRBD1
V gene: TRBV7-9
J gene: TRBJ1-5
clone size: few

CDR3 DNA: TGTGCCAGCCGCCTTCGGGGGTACACTGAAGCTTTCTTT
CDR3 protein: CASRLRGYTEAFF
CDR3 length: 13
D gene: -
V gene: TRBV6-5
J gene: TRBJ1-1
clone size: -

CDR3 DNA: TGTGCCAGCAATACCCGGGACAGAGGTGCCGAGAACACTGAAGCTTTCTTT
CDR3 protein: CASNTRDRGAENTEAFF
CDR3 length: 17
D gene: TRBD1
V gene: TRBV27
J gene: TRBJ1-1
clone size: -

CDR3 DNA: TGTGCCAGCAGCATCAGGACTAGCGACACCGGGGAGCTGTTTTTT
CDR3 protein: CASSIRTSDTGELFF
CDR3 length: 15
D gene: TRBD2
V gene: TRBV7-6
J gene: TRBJ2-2
clone size: once

CDR3 DNA: TGTGCCAGCAGCTCCGGACTAGCGGAGCAGTTCTTC
CDR3 protein: CASSSGLAEQFF
CDR3 length: 12
D gene: TRBD2
V gene: TRBV11-3
J gene: TRBJ2-1
clone size: -

CDR3 DNA: TGTGCCAGCAGCTTCGTAGGGAGGGCCTATAGCAATCAGCCCCAGCATTTT
CDR3 protein: CASSFVGRAYSNQPQHF
CDR3 length: 17
D gene: -
V gene: TRBV5-8
J gene: TRBJ1-5
clone size: -

CDR3 DNA: TGTGCCAGCTCACCAAGTACTAGCGGGAGCAATGAGCAGTTCTTC
CDR3 protein: CASSPSTSGSNEQFF
CDR3 length: 15
D gene: TRBD2
V gene: TRBV18
J gene: TRBJ2-1
clone size: -

CDR3 DNA: TGTGCCTGGAGTGTTCTCAGCACCGGGGAGCTGTTTTTT
CDR3 protein: CAWSVLSTGELFF
CDR3 length: 13
D gene: -
V gene: TRBV30
J gene: TRBJ2-2
clone size: -

CDR3 DNA: TGTGCCAGCAGCGCGACAGGGGGGAATTCACCCCTCCACTTT
CDR3 protein: CASSATGGNSPLHF
CDR3 length: 14
D gene: TRBD1
V gene: TRBV7-3
J gene: TRBJ1-6
clone size: once

CDR3 DNA: TGTGCCAGCAGCTTAGGAGTTAGCGGCTCCTACGAGCAGTACTTC
CDR3 protein: CASSLGVSGSYEQYF
CDR3 length: 15
D gene: -
V gene: TRBV7-2
J gene: TRBJ2-7
clone size: -

CDR3 DNA: TGTGCCAGCAGTCCTACCCCGACTGTGAACACCGGGGAGCTGTTTTTT
CDR3 protein: CASSPTPTVNTGELFF
CDR3 length: 16
D gene: -
V gene: TRBV7-3
J gene: TRBJ2-2
clone size: -

CDR3 DNA: TGCGCCAGCAGCGGCGGAAGGGGTATCGGAGATACGCAGTATTTT
CDR3 protein: CASSGGRGIGDTQYF
CDR3 length: 15
D gene: -
V gene: TRBV5-1
J gene: TRBJ2-3
clone size: -

CDR3 DNA: TGTGCCATCAGTGTCAGTACCTGGAGCAATGAAGCTTTCTTT
CDR3 protein: CAISVSTWSNEAFF
CDR3 length: 14
D gene: -
V gene: TRBV10-3
J gene: TRBJ1-1
clone size: -

CDR3 DNA: TGTGCCAGCAGCGCGACAGCAGGGGTTAACACTGAAGCTTTCTTT
CDR3 protein: CASSATAGVNTEAFF
CDR3 length: 15
D gene: -
V gene: TRBV9
J gene: TRBJ1-1
clone size: few

CDR3 DNA: TGTGCCAGTAGTATGGCAGAGTACCGGGACACCCGCTACACCTTC
CDR3 protein: CASSMAEYRDTRYTF
CDR3 length: 15
D gene: -
V gene: TRBV19
J gene: TRBJ1-2
clone size: -

CDR3 DNA: TGCAGCGTTGAAGTGACGACCGGGACAGAAGGCTACACCTTC
CDR3 protein: CSVEVTTGTEGYTF
CDR3 length: 14
D gene: TRBD1
V gene: TRBV29-1
J gene: TRBJ1-2
clone size: -

CDR3 DNA: TGTGCTAGTGGTCGGTGGGGGCTAATCGAGCAGTACTTC
CDR3 protein: CASGRWGLIEQYF
CDR3 length: 13
D gene: -
V gene: TRBV12-5
J gene: TRBJ2-7
clone size: -

CDR3 DNA: TGTGCCAGCAGTTACTCCGTGGGAGGCGGCTATGAGCAGTTCTTC
CDR3 protein: CASSYSVGGGYEQFF
CDR3 length: 15
D gene: -
V gene: TRBV6-5
J gene: TRBJ2-1
clone size: -

CDR3 DNA: TGCGCCAGCAGCTTGGGACTAGCCGATGGGGATGAGCAGTTCTTC
CDR3 protein: CASSLGLADGDEQFF
CDR3 length: 15
D gene: TRBD2
V gene: TRBV5-1
J gene: TRBJ2-1
clone size: -

CDR3 DNA: TGTGCCAGCAGCCAGGCAGGCGCGCGCTATGGCTACACCTTC
CDR3 protein: CASSQAGARYGYTF
CDR3 length: 14
D gene: -
V gene: TRBV14
J gene: TRBJ1-2
clone size: -

CDR3 DNA: TGTGCCAGCAGCACGGCCTCGGGGAGGCGGGAGGGCAAAGAGACCCAGTACTTC
CDR3 protein: CASSTASGRREGKETQYF
CDR3 length: 18
D gene: -
V gene: TRBV21-1
J gene: TRBJ2-5
clone size: once

CDR3 DNA: TGCGCCAGCAGCTTGTTCGGGACACTTAATGAAAAACTGTTTTTT
CDR3 protein: CASSLFGTLNEKLFF
CDR3 length: 15
D gene: -
V gene: TRBV5-1
J gene: TRBJ1-4
clone size: -

CDR3 DNA: TGCGCCAGCGCCAGGGGGCTTGACACCGGGGAGCTGTTTTTT
CDR3 protein: CASARGLDTGELFF
CDR3 length: 14
D gene: TRBD1
V gene: TRBV23-1
J gene: TRBJ2-2
clone size: -

CDR3 DNA: TGCGCCAGCAGCCAACGGACAGGTCCAGGATATACGCAGTATTTT
CDR3 protein: CASSQRTGPGYTQYF
CDR3 length: 15
D gene: TRBD1
V gene: TRBV5-1
J gene: TRBJ2-3
clone size: -

CDR3 DNA: TGTGCCAGCAGCGAGGGGACAGGGGGGACTGAAGCTTTCTTT
CDR3 protein: CASSEGTGGTEAFF
CDR3 length: 14
D gene: TRBD1
V gene: TRBV9
J gene: TRBJ1-1
clone size: -

CDR3 DNA: TGTGCCAGCAGTTACTCTCAGGAGGATGAGCAGTTCTTC
CDR3 protein: CASSYSQEDEQFF
CDR3 length: 13
D gene: -
V gene: TRBV6-5
J gene: TRBJ2-1
clone size: -

CDR3 DNA: TGTGCCAGCAGTTACTCGGCGGGGCGCAACCATGGCTACACCTTC
CDR3 protein: CASSYSAGRNHGYTF
CDR3 length: 15
D gene: -
V gene: TRBV6-6
J gene: TRBJ1-2
clone size: -

CDR3 DNA: TGTGCCAGCAGGCACCGGGACCCACGACTGGGAGGAACAGATACGCAGTATTTT
CDR3 protein: CASRHRDPRLGGTDTQYF
CDR3 length: 18
D gene: -
V gene: TRBV7-8
J gene: TRBJ2-3
clone size: -

CDR3 DNA: TGTGCCACCAGTGATAGTAGCGGGAGGGCCGCCACCTACAATGAGCAGTTCTTC
CDR3 protein: CATSDSSGRAATYNEQFF
CDR3 length: 18
D gene: TRBD2
V gene: TRBV24-1
J gene: TRBJ2-1
clone size: few

CDR3 DNA: TGTGCCAGCGGTGAACAGGGTACTGAAGCTTTCTTT
CDR3 protein: CASGEQGTEAFF
CDR3 length: 12
D gene: -
V gene: TRBV28
J gene: TRBJ1-1
clone size: few